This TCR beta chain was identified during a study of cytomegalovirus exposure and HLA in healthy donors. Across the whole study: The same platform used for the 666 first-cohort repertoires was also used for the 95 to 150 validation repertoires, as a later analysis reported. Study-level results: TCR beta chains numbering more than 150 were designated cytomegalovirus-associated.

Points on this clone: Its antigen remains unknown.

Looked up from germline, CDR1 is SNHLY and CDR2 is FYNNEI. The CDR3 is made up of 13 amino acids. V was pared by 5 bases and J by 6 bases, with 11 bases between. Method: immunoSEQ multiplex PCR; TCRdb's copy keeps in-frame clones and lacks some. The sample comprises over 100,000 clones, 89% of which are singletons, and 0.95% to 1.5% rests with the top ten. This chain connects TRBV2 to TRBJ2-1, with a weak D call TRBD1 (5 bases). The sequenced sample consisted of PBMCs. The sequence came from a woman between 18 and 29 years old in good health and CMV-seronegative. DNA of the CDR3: TGTGCCAGCAGTTTAGACAGTTTCAATGAGCAGTTCTTC. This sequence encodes CASSLDSFNEQFF.